This TCR beta chain was sequenced during a study of cytomegalovirus exposure and HLA in healthy donors. Overall study findings and caveats: In vitro work confirmed that a few CMV-associated chains recognize CMV antigens. The study recorded more than 150 TCR beta chains that were cytomegalovirus-associated.

On this clone: Its antigen is unidentified.

The PCR had 60 Vbeta and 13 Jbeta primers. TCRdb's copy holds only in-frame clones and misses some; the assay was immunoSEQ multiplex PCR. The data contain 150,000 to 200,000 clones, 80% of them seen just once; the ten biggest clones take up about 0.64%. Source material: PBMCs. This clonotype was obtained from a boy younger than 18 in good health and CMV-seronegative.

The CDR3 here is CASSLEAGGGNTIYF. The CDR3 nucleotides are TGTGCCAGTAGCCTGGAGGCAGGGGGCGGAAACACCATATATTTT. V is TRBV19 and J is TRBJ1-3; TRBD1 agrees at 8 bases. Trimming cost V 6 bases and J 4 bases; bases outside gene matches: 8. Germline V lookup: CDR1 LNHDA, CDR2 SQIVND (reference sequence). The CDR3 is made up of 15 amino acids. The full variable domain, rest sourced from reference TRBV19 and TRBJ1-3, is DGGITQSPKYLFRKEGQNVTLSCEQNLNHDAMYWYRQDPGQGLRLIYYSQIVNDFQKGDIAEGYSVSREKKESFPLTVTSAQKNPTAFYLCASSLEAGGGNTIYFGEGSWLTVV.